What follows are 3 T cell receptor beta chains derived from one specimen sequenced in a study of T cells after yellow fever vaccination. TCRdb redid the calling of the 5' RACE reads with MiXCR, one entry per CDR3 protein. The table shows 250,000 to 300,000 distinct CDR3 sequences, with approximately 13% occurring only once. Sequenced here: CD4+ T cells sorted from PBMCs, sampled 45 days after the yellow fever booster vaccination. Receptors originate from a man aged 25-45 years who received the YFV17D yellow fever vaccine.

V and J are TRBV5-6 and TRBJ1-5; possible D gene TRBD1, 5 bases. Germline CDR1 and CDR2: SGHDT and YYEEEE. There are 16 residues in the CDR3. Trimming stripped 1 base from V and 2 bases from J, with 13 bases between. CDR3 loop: CASSLQGQGRNQPQHF. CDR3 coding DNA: TGTGCCAGCAGCTTGCAGGGCCAGGGTCGCAATCAGCCCCAGCATTTT.

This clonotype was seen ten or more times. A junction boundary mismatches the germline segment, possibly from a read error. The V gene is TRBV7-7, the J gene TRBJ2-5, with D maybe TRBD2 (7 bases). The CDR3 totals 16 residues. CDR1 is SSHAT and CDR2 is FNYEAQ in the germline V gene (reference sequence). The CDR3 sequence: CASSLGRGVSQETQYF. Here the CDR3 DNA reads TGTGCTAGCAGCTTAGGGAGGGGGGTGAGCCAAGAGACCCAGTACTTC.

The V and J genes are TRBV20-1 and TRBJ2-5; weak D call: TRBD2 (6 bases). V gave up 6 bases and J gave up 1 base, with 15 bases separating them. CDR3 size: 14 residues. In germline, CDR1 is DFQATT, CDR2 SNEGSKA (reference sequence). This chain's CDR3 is CSAYPGLIQETQYF. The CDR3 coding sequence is TGCAGTGCGTACCCGGGACTGATCCAAGAGACCCAGTACTTC.